Included here is one T cell receptor beta chain sequence, with context. The data stem from a study of PD-1 blockade in classical Hodgkin lymphoma. Germline CDR1 and CDR2: LNHDA and SQIVND (reference sequence). The CDR3 is 14 amino acids. V was trimmed by 8 bases and J by 3 bases, leaving 14 bases between them. Libraries were prepared by immunoSEQ multiplex PCR; TCRdb keeps only in-frame clonotypes and omits some of them. Of 99,000 or so clones in the sample, approximately 90% were seen once. As for time point: cycle 4 day 1 (C4D1), after 6 weeks of nivolumab. After autologous stem cell transplantation all patients relapsed, and prior brentuximab vedotin exposure differed between cohorts.

This rearrangement joins TRBV19 to TRBJ1-5; no definite D call. This material consisted of peripheral blood mononuclear cells (PBMCs), taken before the fourth cycle of nivolumab. The TCR comes from a human donor with classical Hodgkin lymphoma. CDR3 region: CASCNGLYNQPQHF. The CDR3 bases are TGTGCCAGTTGTAACGGACTTTACAATCAGCCCCAGCATTTT.